Presented here are 12 T cell receptor beta chains from one specimen sequenced in a study of shared clonotypes between healthy human individuals. Some clones are missing from TCRdb's copy, which holds only in-frame ones; the method was immunoSEQ multiplex PCR. The sample shows approximately 700,000 clones, less than 80% of them seen only once. Sequencing used memory CD4+ T cells sorted from blood. The subset is: CD45RA-negative fraction. These TCRs come from a woman aged 25 to 45 in good health.

The CDR3 reads CASSLAGLAAGDTQYF. The CDR3 nucleotides read TGCGCCAGCAGCTTGGCCGGACTAGCGGCGGGAGATACGCAGTATTTT. This rearrangement joins TRBV5-1 to TRBJ2-3, with 10 bases identical to TRBD2. This CDR3 comprises 16 residues. Germline trimming cut 0 bases from V and 5 bases from J; bases unmatched to any gene: 6. CDR1 is SGHRS and CDR2 is YFSETQ in the germline V gene. The complete variable domain, with remaining parts taken from reference TRBV5-1 and TRBJ2-3, reads KAGVTQTPRYLIKTRGQQVTLSCSPISGHRSVSWYQQTPGQGLQFLFEYFSETQRNKGNFPGRFSGRQFSNSRSEMNVSTLELGDSALYLCASSLAGLAAGDTQYFGPGTRLTVL.

The J gene is TRBJ2-1, the V gene TRBV27; 9 bases fit TRBD2. This CDR3 has 15 residues. The V segment lost 8 bases and the J segment 3 bases; nucleotides outside the gene matches: 8. Germline V gene data show CDR1 as MNHEY and CDR2 as SMNVEV (reference sequence). The CDR3 is CASVGLAGSYNEQFF. The CDR3 DNA follows: TGTGCCAGCGTAGGGCTAGCGGGAAGCTACAATGAGCAGTTCTTC.

This clone was detected a few times. The V gene is TRBV5-5, the J gene TRBJ2-5; D uncertain. Germline V gives CDR1 SGHKS, CDR2 YYEKEE (reference sequence). With 0 bases removed from V and 1 base from J, the gap between germline ends came to 7 bases. This CDR3 contains 14 residues. CDR3 in DNA: TGTGCCAGCAGCTTGGGGGTTCCCCAAGAGACCCAGTACTTC. This gives the protein CASSLGVPQETQYF.

This clone was detected a few times. The gene calls are TRBV6-5 and TRBJ2-7; 11 bases are shared with TRBD2. The CDR3 has 13 amino acids. From germline, CDR1 is MNHEY and CDR2 SVGAGI. V trimming: 6 bases; J trimming: 2 bases; junction bases outside the gene matches: 0. DNA of the CDR3: TGTGCCAGCAGGACTAGCGGGACCTACGAGCAGTACTTC. As protein: CASRTSGTYEQYF.

V usage is TRBV25-1 and J usage is TRBJ2-7; 10 bases agree with TRBD2. With 7 bases clipped from V and 6 bases from J, the junction kept 15 bases outside the gene matches. Germline CDR1 MGHDK, CDR2 SYGVNS. The CDR3 totals 16 residues. The CDR3 spells CASTHSQREGPVEQYF. The CDR3, as DNA: TGTGCCAGCACACATTCCCAGCGGGAGGGCCCAGTCGAGCAGTACTTC.

Concerning this clone: Distinct nucleotide sequences in the sample also encode this CDR3. The chain is built from TRBV29-1 and TRBJ2-7; 9 bases are a match to TRBD2. Germline V gene sequence: CDR1 SQVTM, CDR2 ANQGSEA. The junction had 4 bases not matched to a gene; V was cut back by 6 bases and J by 4 bases. CDR3 length: 12 amino acids. Here the CDR3 DNA reads TGCAGCGTCGTGGGACTAGCTTACGAGCAGTACTTC. Translated, it gives CSVVGLAYEQYF.

The sample holds a few counts of this clone. J is TRBJ2-7 and V is TRBV10-3; 12 bases fit TRBD1. Per the germline V gene, CDR1 is ENHRY and CDR2 is SYGVKD. This CDR3 comprises 14 residues. V shed 4 bases and J 7 bases; nucleotides not matched to a gene: 5. The CDR3 DNA reads as TGTGCCATCAGTGGGGACAGGGGGCTAGGAGAGCAGTACTTC. Translating gives CAISGDRGLGEQYF.

This clone was seen more than once but under ten times. This chain links TRBV6-5 with TRBJ1-5, with a weak D call TRBD1 (5 bases). Germline V gene sequence: CDR1 MNHEY, CDR2 SVGAGI. Between the trimmed V and J ends, which lost 6 bases and 2 bases, there was a span of 14 bases. This CDR3 is built from 15 residues. This chain's CDR3 is CASSPGWGGNQPQHF. The CDR3 DNA follows: TGTGCCAGCAGCCCCGGGTGGGGCGGCAATCAGCCCCAGCATTTT.

This clone was picked up a small number of times. Here the CDR3 DNA reads TGTGCCAGCAGTCACCCTAGGTTACAAGAGACCCAGTACTTC. Its translation: CASSHPRLQETQYF. The chain uses TRBV28 and TRBJ2-5; the D is unclear. The CDR3 has 14 amino acids. Trimming cost V 5 bases and J 2 bases, with 12 bases left between them. Germline V gives CDR1 MDHEN, CDR2 SYDVKM.

This clone was seen a single time. This chain links TRBV7-9 with TRBJ2-3; D not certain. This CDR3 spans 15 amino acids. CDR1 is SEHNR and CDR2 is FQNEAQ in the germline V gene (reference sequence). Between the trimmed V and J ends, which lost 4 bases and 4 bases, there was a span of 15 bases. CDR3: CASSSSGLRADTQYF. The CDR3 DNA is TGTGCCAGCAGCTCCTCCGGTCTTCGGGCAGATACGCAGTATTTT.

The chain employs TRBV28 and TRBJ1-2; 8 bases match TRBD1. The CDR3 contains 17 residues. Germline trimming cut 5 bases from V and 1 base from J; bases unmatched to any gene: 12. The germline gives CDR1 MDHEN, CDR2 SYDVKM. CDR3 region: CASSPWTGNLFNYGYTF. As DNA, the CDR3 is TGTGCCAGCAGTCCCTGGACAGGGAACCTTTTTAACTATGGCTACACCTTC.

V gene TRBV27 combines with J gene TRBJ2-1, with 13 nucleotides matching TRBD2. The CDR3 totals 15 residues. V lost 5 bases, J lost 9 bases, and 7 bases stayed unmatched. Per the germline V gene, CDR1 is MNHEY and CDR2 is SMNVEV (reference sequence). CDR3 nucleotides: TGTGCCAGCAGTCCGCGGACTAGCGGGAGCTCTGAGCAGTTCTTC. Translation: CASSPRTSGSSEQFF.